The 23 T cell receptor beta chains listed next were all sequenced from one sample in a study of response to subunit inactivated influenza vaccine. Via MiXCR, TCRdb re-called the RT-PCR reads, giving one row per CDR3 protein. The sample shows 450,000 to 500,000 distinct CDR3 sequences, over 9.5% of them seen only once. The source was PBMCs from blood, collected 45 days after vaccination. These receptors all come from a man between 45 and 60 years old who received an inactivated influenza vaccine.

The rearrangement links TRBV27 to TRBJ1-5; maybe TRBD1 (5 bases). With 3 bases removed from V and 7 bases from J, the gap between germline ends came to 13 bases. Germline V lookup: CDR1 MNHEY, CDR2 SMNVEV (reference sequence). The CDR3 extends over 14 amino acids. CDR3 in amino acids: CASSFGAGVQPQHF. CDR3 nucleotides: TGTGCCAGCAGTTTCGGGGCAGGAGTGCAGCCCCAGCATTTT.

Many counts were recorded for this clonotype. The chain links TRBV20-1 to TRBJ2-1, with D unclear. V was pared by 6 bases and J by 1 base, with 13 bases between. CDR1 is DFQATT, CDR2 SNEGSKA, per germline (reference sequence). This CDR3 is built from 14 residues. DNA of the CDR3: TGCAGTGCCAAAGTCGGGTATTCCTACAATGAGCAGTTCTTC. This gives the protein CSAKVGYSYNEQFF.

The sample holds many counts of this clonotype. The chain joins TRBV18 to TRBJ1-4; 7 bases are shared with TRBD1. The CDR3 length is 14 residues. Per germline, CDR1 KGHSH and CDR2 LQKENI. Germline trimming cut 8 bases from V and 5 bases from J; bases unmatched to any gene: 8. In DNA form, the CDR3 reads TGTGCCAGCACGGTACAGGGGACCAATGAAAAACTGTTTTTT. The encoded protein is CASTVQGTNEKLFF. The complete variable domain, with remaining parts taken from reference TRBV18 and TRBJ1-4, reads NAGVMQNPRHLVRRRGQEARLRCSPMKGHSHVYWYRQLPEEGLKFMVYLQKENIIDESGMPKERFSAEFPKEGPSILRIQQVVRGDSAAYFCASTVQGTNEKLFFGSGTQLSVL.

This clonotype came up a few times. This chain links TRBV20-1 with TRBJ1-1; D remains ambiguous. The V end lost 5 bases, the J end lost 1 base, and 8 bases lay between the germline ends. In germline, CDR1 is DFQATT, CDR2 SNEGSKA (reference sequence). This CDR3 is 12 amino acids long. CDR3 sequence (DNA): TGCAGTGCTGCACATAGGAACACTGAAGCTTTCTTT. Protein product: CSAAHRNTEAFF.

This clonotype was seen at least ten times. This sequence joins TRBV20-1 and TRBJ2-3; weak D call: TRBD2 (5 bases). Germline CDR1 DFQATT, CDR2 SNEGSKA (reference sequence). CDR3 length: 16 residues. The V gene lost 3 bases and the J gene lost 4 bases, with 20 bases spanning the gap. The CDR3 DNA reads as TGCAGTGCTAGCGCCCTATTTGAGGGCATCGCAGATACGCAGTATTTT. Translation: CSASALFEGIADTQYF.

The sample holds a few counts of this clonotype. The chain couples TRBV5-1 to TRBJ1-2, with 8 bases lining up with TRBD1. With V trimmed by 5 bases and J by 3 bases, 9 bases remained unmatched. The CDR3 is 15 amino acids. Germline CDR1 reads SGHRS; CDR2 reads YFSETQ. The CDR3 is CASSPDRGGDYGYTF. The CDR3 DNA reads TGCGCCAGCAGTCCAGACAGGGGAGGAGACTATGGCTACACCTTC.

This clonotype has ten or more counts. This rearrangement joins TRBV10-3 to TRBJ1-5, with D possibly being TRBD1 (6 bases). V lost 6 bases, J lost 2 bases, and 8 bases lay in between. Germline assignment: CDR1 ENHRY and CDR2 SYGVKD. The CDR3 has 13 amino acids. The CDR3 DNA reads as TGTGCCATCAGGGCAGGGGGCAATCAGCCCCAGCATTTT. Its translation is CAIRAGGNQPQHF.

The chain combines TRBV20-1 with TRBJ2-5, with D possibly being TRBD1 (6 bases). Germline values: CDR1 DFQATT, CDR2 SNEGSKA (reference sequence). The CDR3 covers 12 residues. With 6 bases removed from V and 5 bases from J, the gap between germline ends came to 13 bases. The CDR3 DNA reads as TGCAGTGCATTTGACAGGATGGAGACCCAGTACTTC. It encodes CSAFDRMETQYF.

This clonotype came up many times. The chain recombines TRBV29-1 with TRBJ2-7, with unresolved D. The V end lost 7 bases, the J end lost 6 bases, and 16 bases lay between the germline ends. This CDR3 has 12 amino acids. In germline, CDR1 is SQVTM, CDR2 ANQGSEA. The chain's CDR3 is CSASPGPGEQYF. In DNA form, the CDR3 reads TGCAGCGCCTCTCCTGGACCCGGCGAGCAGTACTTC.

The V and J genes are TRBV29-1 and TRBJ2-2, with 7 bases identical to TRBD1. The CDR3 totals 16 residues. CDR1 and CDR2 (germline): SQVTM, ANQGSEA. With V trimmed by 0 bases and J by 0 bases, 4 bases remained unmatched. CDR3 nucleotides: TGCAGCGTTGAAGATCGGACAGGTTCGAACACCGGGGAGCTGTTTTTT. Translation: CSVEDRTGSNTGELFF.

This clonotype was recorded many times. The gene calls are TRBV5-6 and TRBJ2-1, with 10 positions matching TRBD2. CDR1 and CDR2 from the germline V gene are SGHDT and YYEEEE. The CDR3 runs 16 residues. With V trimmed by 0 bases and J by 9 bases, 9 bases remained unmatched. CDR3 sequence (DNA): TGTGCCAGCAGCTTGGCTATACTAGCGGGGCGGGGTGAGCAGTTCTTC. This encodes CASSLAILAGRGEQFF.

This clonotype came up many times. The chain combines TRBV12-3 or TRBV12-4 with TRBJ2-2; weak D call: TRBD2 (6 bases). The CDR3 totals 16 residues. The V end was cut by 4 bases, the J end by 2 bases, with 14 bases between. CDR3 amino acids: CASSSPGLANTGELFF. Here the CDR3 DNA reads TGTGCCAGCAGTTCACCGGGACTTGCAAACACCGGGGAGCTGTTTTTT.

This clonotype was seen ten or more times. The genes are TRBV12-3 or TRBV12-4 and TRBJ2-1; tentatively, D is TRBD1 or TRBD2 (5 bases each). V was clipped by 7 bases and J by 0 bases, with 13 bases between them. This CDR3 is built from 15 residues. This CDR3 reads CASTRDGSSYNEQFF. The CDR3 DNA sequence: TGTGCCAGCACACGGGACGGAAGCTCCTACAATGAGCAGTTCTTC.

This clonotype was seen many times. This rearrangement joins TRBV29-1 to TRBJ2-2; D is possibly TRBD1 (5 bases). V was shortened by 7 bases and J by 1 base, with 7 bases between the two germline ends. Germline V CDR1 and CDR2: SQVTM, ANQGSEA. The CDR3 is 12 amino acids. CDR3: CSGGQNTGELFF. CDR3 nucleotides: TGCAGCGGTGGACAGAACACCGGGGAGCTGTTTTTT.

This clonotype appeared a few times. This rearrangement joins TRBV10-3 to TRBJ1-2; a possible D gene is TRBD1 (5 bases). From germline, CDR1 is ENHRY and CDR2 SYGVKD. V was trimmed by 8 bases and J by 3 bases, leaving 16 bases between them. The CDR3 sequence is 14 residues long. The CDR3 coding sequence is TGTGCCATCGGGAGGGACCACCTGGACTATGGCTACACCTTC. This sequence encodes CAIGRDHLDYGYTF.

A note on this clonotype: A much larger clone differs by one base, so this may be a read error. The V gene is TRBV12-3 or TRBV12-4, the J gene TRBJ2-3; 10 bases agree with TRBD2. CDR3 size: 13 residues. Here the CDR3 DNA reads TGTGCCACAAAGCGGGAGGGATTAGATTCGCAGTATTTT. Its translation is CATKREGLDSQYF.

This clonotype was picked up a small number of times. The J gene is TRBJ2-3, the V gene TRBV9; no clear D. V shed 2 bases and J shed 3 bases, with 7 bases lying between them. The CDR3 consists of 13 residues. CDR1 SGDLS and CDR2 YYNGEE come from the germline V gene. CDR3 nucleotides: TGTGCCAGCAGCGTTGTTGGGACAGATACGCAGTATTTT. Translated, it gives CASSVVGTDTQYF.

This clonotype was observed a few times. The chain has TRBV9 and TRBJ2-5; TRBD2 aligns across 7 bases. V lost 0 bases, J lost 1 base, and 3 bases stayed unmatched. Germline CDR1 reads SGDLS; CDR2 reads YYNGEE. The CDR3 extends over 15 amino acids. CDR3 residues: CASSVVAGLQETQYF. CDR3 sequence (DNA): TGTGCCAGCAGCGTAGTAGCGGGCCTCCAAGAGACCCAGTACTTC.

The V gene is TRBV4-1, the J gene TRBJ2-7, with 8 bases matching TRBD1. Germline CDR1 reads MGHRA; CDR2 reads YSYEKL. The CDR3 has 16 amino acids. J lost 3 bases, V lost 0 bases, and 7 bases had no gene match. The CDR3 coding sequence is TGCGCCAGCAGCCAAGATCAGGTAGGACAGGGCTACGAGCAGTACTTC. It translates to CASSQDQVGQGYEQYF.

The chain combines TRBV6-5 with TRBJ2-1; 8 bases agree with TRBD2. CDR3 length: 15 amino acids. CDR1 is MNHEY, CDR2 SVGAGI, per germline. Unmatched junction bases numbered 6, after V lost 2 bases and J lost 6 bases. CDR3 sequence reads: CASSYREGRINEQFF. The CDR3 nucleotides read TGTGCCAGCAGTTACCGGGAGGGAAGAATCAATGAGCAGTTCTTC.

This clonotype has just a few counts. The rearrangement uses TRBV14 and TRBJ2-2; the match to TRBD1 covers 8 bases. The V segment lost 4 bases and the J segment 6 bases; nucleotides outside the gene matches: 4. CDR3 length: 14 residues. CDR1 SGHDN and CDR2 FVKESK come from the germline V gene. In DNA, the CDR3 is TGTGCCAGCAGCCCTAGGACAGGGCCCGGGGAGCTGTTTTTT. As protein: CASSPRTGPGELFF.

The J gene is TRBJ2-1, the V gene TRBV2, with TRBD2 matching over 13 bases. CDR1 is SNHLY and CDR2 is FYNNEI in the germline V gene. The CDR3 is made up of 15 amino acids. Trimming at V came to 5 bases and at J to 8 bases, leaving 6 bases not matched to a gene. CDR3 DNA: TGTGCCAGCAGTCCGACTAGCGGGAGGATCTATGAGCAGTTCTTC. The encoded protein is CASSPTSGRIYEQFF.

V gene TRBV29-1 combines with J gene TRBJ2-5; D might be TRBD1 or TRBD2, each matching 5 bases. Trimming took off 6 bases at V and 4 bases at J, with 9 bases between the two ends. Germline V gives CDR1 SQVTM, CDR2 ANQGSEA. The CDR3 is 11 residues long. Written as DNA, the CDR3 is TGCAGCGTGGGACCCGTAGAGACCCAGTACTTC. Encoded protein: CSVGPVETQYF. Full variable domain (rest looked up from reference TRBV29-1 and TRBJ2-5): SAVISQKPSRDICQRGTSLTIQCQVDSQVTMMFWYRQQPGQSLTLIATANQGSEATYESGFVIDKFPISRPNLTFSTLTVSNMSPEDSSIYLCSVGPVETQYFGPGTRLLVL.